Listed below are T cell receptor beta chains from one sample, sequenced in a study of blood T cell repertoires in COVID-19. Clones were read by immunoSEQ multiplex PCR, and TCRdb kept only the in-frame ones, dropping some. The sample lists approximately 450,000 clones; about 85% were seen once. The sample taken for sequencing was PBMCs or T cells enriched from blood (not recorded which). The receptors derive from a young woman with acute COVID-19. Each CDR3 is given with its conserved first and last residue. D genes are given only for firm matches. Size is stated for part of the rows, as once, few or many counts, or as a class when the clone is expanded.

clone_size,j_call,d_call,v_call,cdr3_nt,cdr3_aa
.,TRBJ1-2,TRBD1,TRBV25-1,TGTGCCAGCAGTGACCTAGGGACAGGGTATGGCTACACCTTC,CASSDLGTGYGYTF
once,TRBJ1-1,.,TRBV6-5,TGTGCCAGCAGCCTTTGGAGGGACACTGAAGCTTTCTTT,CASSLWRDTEAFF
few,TRBJ1-1,.,TRBV5-4,TGTGCCAGCAGCTTGGGGAGGGGCACTATGAACACTGAAGCTTTCTTT,CASSLGRGTMNTEAFF
.,TRBJ1-5,.,TRBV18,TGTGCCAGCTCACCTCCTTCCGGAGGGATTCAGCCCCAGCATTTT,CASSPPSGGIQPQHF
once,TRBJ1-2,.,TRBV3-1/TRBV3-2,TGTGCCAGCAGCCAAGATTTTGTGGTACAGCACTATGGCTACACCTTC,CASSQDFVVQHYGYTF
.,TRBJ2-7,TRBD2,TRBV25-1,TGTGCCAGCAGTTTGGGACTAGCGGATACCTACGAGCAGTACTTC,CASSLGLADTYEQYF
.,TRBJ1-3,TRBD1,TRBV28,TGTGCCAGCAGTTCATTCACAGGGGGCAAGAACACCATATATTTT,CASSSFTGGKNTIYF
.,TRBJ1-2,.,TRBV5-1,TGCGCCAGCAGTTTTGACGGACAGCCTAACTATGGCTACACCTTC,CASSFDGQPNYGYTF
.,TRBJ1-2,.,TRBV20-1,TGCAGTGCTCGGGGGTCCTATGGCTACACCTTC,CSARGSYGYTF
.,TRBJ2-1,TRBD1,TRBV5-4,TGTGCCAGCACAGGGGGCAGGGCCACCTACAATGAGCAGTTCTTC,CASTGGRATYNEQFF
.,TRBJ2-7,.,TRBV19,TGTGCCAGTAGTAGAGGAGTATCCTACGAGCAGTACTTC,CASSRGVSYEQYF
.,TRBJ2-5,TRBD2,TRBV11-2,TGTGCCAGCAGCTTAGCCACTAGCGGGAGTCCAGAGACCCAGTACTTC,CASSLATSGSPETQYF
.,TRBJ2-7,TRBD1,TRBV2,TGTGCCAGCGTACAACGGGACAGCCCAGGACCCCTCTACGAGCAGTACTTC,CASVQRDSPGPLYEQYF
.,TRBJ1-1,.,TRBV7-2,TGTGCCAGCAGCTTCTGGAGTAAGAACACTGAAGCTTTCTTT,CASSFWSKNTEAFF
.,TRBJ2-1,.,TRBV28,TGTGCCAGCAGTTTATTCCCGAATGAGCAGTTCTTC,CASSLFPNEQFF
.,TRBJ2-5,TRBD2,TRBV5-8,TGTGCCAGCAGCCCGGGACTACAAGAGACCCAGTACTTC,CASSPGLQETQYF
.,TRBJ1-1,.,TRBV7-3,TGTGCCAGCAGCTTTACGGACAGGAACACTGAAGCTTTCTTT,CASSFTDRNTEAFF
.,TRBJ1-3,.,TRBV4-1,TGCGCCAGCAGCCAAGTTAGGGGCCCTGGAAACACCATATATTTT,CASSQVRGPGNTIYF
.,TRBJ1-5,.,TRBV6-6,TGTGCCAGCAGTTCGAGTACGAATCAGCCCCAGCATTTT,CASSSSTNQPQHF
.,TRBJ2-1,TRBD1,TRBV5-1,TGCGCCAGCAGCTCGGGACAGGGGACCTACAATGAGCAGTTCTTC,CASSSGQGTYNEQFF
.,TRBJ2-5,TRBD2,TRBV28,TGTGCCAGCAGTTTAGCGGGAGGAGAGACCCAGTACTTC,CASSLAGGETQYF
.,TRBJ2-7,.,TRBV28,TGTGCCAGCAGTCCCGGTTACTACGAGCAGTACTTC,CASSPGYYEQYF
.,TRBJ2-1,TRBD2,TRBV6-5,TGTGCCAGCAGCAGCGGGGCCGTCGATGAGCAGTTCTTC,CASSSGAVDEQFF
.,TRBJ1-2,.,TRBV10-2,TGCGCCAGCAGTCCGGACACCGTCGATGGCTACACCTTC,CASSPDTVDGYTF
once,TRBJ2-6,.,TRBV6-5,TGTGCCAGCAGTTACTCGGTACACTCTGGGGCCAACGTCCTGACTTTC,CASSYSVHSGANVLTF
.,TRBJ2-1,.,TRBV3-1/TRBV3-2,TGTGCCAGCAGCCACGGGAGCTCCTACAATGAGCAGTTCTTC,CASSHGSSYNEQFF
.,TRBJ1-4,.,TRBV7-2,TGTGCCAGCAGCTTATTAATCAGAGTCCCGGGACAAACTAATGAAAAACTGTTTTTT,CASSLLIRVPGQTNEKLFF
.,TRBJ2-3,.,TRBV7-8,TGTGCCAGCAGCTTACGGGATACGCAGTATTTT,CASSLRDTQYF
few,TRBJ2-1,TRBD1,TRBV19,TGTGCCAGTATGCCCGACAGGGTCTCCTACAATGAGCAGTTCTTC,CASMPDRVSYNEQFF
once,TRBJ2-3,.,TRBV4-3,TGCGCCAGCAGCCTTGAGGGTTACACAGATACGCAGTATTTT,CASSLEGYTDTQYF
.,TRBJ1-3,TRBD1,TRBV2,TGTGCCAGCAGTACTCAGGGGGCCCTTGGAAACACCATATATTTT,CASSTQGALGNTIYF
medium-sized,TRBJ2-7,TRBD1,TRBV5-8,TGTGCCAGCAGCCGTGACAGGGACTACGAGCAGTACTTC,CASSRDRDYEQYF
.,TRBJ2-7,.,TRBV5-6,TGTGCCAGCAGCCCTGGGCGGGTTGGCTACGAGCAGTACTTC,CASSPGRVGYEQYF
.,TRBJ1-4,TRBD1,TRBV3-1/TRBV3-2,TGTGCCAGCAGCCAGAGGGGACAGGGGGATGAAAAACTGTTTTTT,CASSQRGQGDEKLFF
.,TRBJ2-5,.,TRBV3-1/TRBV3-2,TGTGCCAGCAGCAGCTACCAACTGTTTTGTATACAAGAGACCCAGTACTTC,CASSSYQLFCIQETQYF
few,TRBJ1-2,TRBD1,TRBV19,TGTGCCAGTAGTATGCTTCAAGGACAGGGCCTTAACTATGGCTACACCTTC,CASSMLQGQGLNYGYTF
.,TRBJ2-5,TRBD1,TRBV18,TGTGCCAGCTCAATCACAGGGGCCGCCAAAGAGACCCAGTACTTC,CASSITGAAKETQYF
.,TRBJ2-2,TRBD1,TRBV14,TGTGCCAGCAGCCCCTCGGACAGGGTTCGAAACACCGGGGAGCTGTTTTTT,CASSPSDRVRNTGELFF
.,TRBJ2-1,TRBD2,TRBV6-2/TRBV6-3,TGTGCCAGCAGTTTTGAGCGGGGGGGCCCGTATGAGCAGTTCTTC,CASSFERGGPYEQFF
.,TRBJ2-5,TRBD2,TRBV27,TGTGCCAGCAGTGGGACTAGCCGAGAGACCCAGTACTTC,CASSGTSRETQYF
.,TRBJ1-1,TRBD1,TRBV14,TGTGCCAGCAGCCAAGGACAGGGAAGGAGGGCTTTCTTT,CASSQGQGRRAFF
.,TRBJ1-6,TRBD1,TRBV7-9,TGTGCCAGCAGCCTCGGGACAGGGGATTCACCCCTCCACTTT,CASSLGTGDSPLHF
few,TRBJ2-7,TRBD1,TRBV5-1,TGCGCCAGCAGCTACATCCCCGGGACAGGGGAGGACGAGCAGTACTTC,CASSYIPGTGEDEQYF
once,TRBJ2-7,.,TRBV27,TGTGCCAGCAGTTCATACGGCGGGAAAGGCGAGCAGTACTTC,CASSSYGGKGEQYF
.,TRBJ1-6,TRBD1,TRBV11-2,TGTGCCAGCAGCTTACCAGACAGGGTATTCACCCTCCACTTT,CASSLPDRVFTLHF
.,TRBJ1-2,.,TRBV5-1,TGCGCCAGCAGCGGGGCCCAGCATGGCTACACCTTC,CASSGAQHGYTF
.,TRBJ1-2,.,TRBV9,TGTGCCAGCAGCGTAGGGCCGTCTAACTATGGCTACACCTTC,CASSVGPSNYGYTF
.,TRBJ2-2,.,TRBV3-1/TRBV3-2,TGTGCCAGCAGCCAAGCTTTCGGGGAGCTGTTTTTT,CASSQAFGELFF
.,TRBJ2-3,TRBD1,TRBV11-2,TGTGCCAGCAGTTCGACAGGGGGAACAGATACGCAGTATTTT,CASSSTGGTDTQYF
.,TRBJ2-7,TRBD2,TRBV6-5,TGTGCCAGCAGTTACTCGACTAGCGGGAGTACTTACGAGCAGTACTTC,CASSYSTSGSTYEQYF
.,TRBJ2-1,TRBD2,TRBV19,TGTGCCAGTAACCGAGGGGCTAGCGGGAGCTATGAGCAGTTCTTC,CASNRGASGSYEQFF
once,TRBJ1-2,.,TRBV3-1/TRBV3-2,TGTGCCAGCAGCCAAGATTGGGGGCGCGAGTATGGCTACACCTTC,CASSQDWGREYGYTF
.,TRBJ1-5,TRBD1,TRBV5-5,TGTGCCAGCAGCTCAGACAGGGGGCGAGGGCCCCAGCATTTT,CASSSDRGRGPQHF
.,TRBJ2-3,.,TRBV27,TGTGCCAGCAGTTTTGGGGGAGTCAGGGGCGCAGATACGCAGTATTTT,CASSFGGVRGADTQYF
.,TRBJ2-2,TRBD2,TRBV5-6,TGTGCCAGCAGCCCTGGGGTCTGGCGGGAGGCGGCCGGGGAGCTGTTTTTT,CASSPGVWREAAGELFF